This TCR beta chain was sequenced in a study of shared clonotypes between healthy human individuals (dated by TCRdb to the early 2020s). The study in broad terms: A few men and two women, aged 18 to 49 years, made up the cohort. To estimate repertoire size and how much clonotypes are shared between individuals, the study performed deep sequencing of blood TCR repertoires from a few healthy adults. Libraries were prepared and TCR repertoires were sequenced by different laboratories using diverse techniques, in order to increase sequencing depth and limit assay-specific biases. Leukapheresis yielded between about 0.94 and 9 billion PBMCs per donor.

TCR CDR3 regions were amplified from genomic DNA by multiplex PCR using the deep immunoSEQ assay. Genomic DNA extracted from each cell subset was distributed evenly over all wells of several immunoSEQ 96-well plates, and each plate served as one replicate. Each replicate PCR for unsorted PBMC received roughly 300 ng genomic DNA, equal to about 30,000 T cell genomes. Ten immunoSEQ deep assay plates were used to sequence the unsorted PBMC genomic DNA. Purified libraries were quantified with a Qubit 3.0 fluorometer, sized on a Bioanalyzer 2100, and re-quantified with the KAPA Library Quantification kit. Every immunoSEQ 96-well plate was sequenced on a separate single-read 150-cycle Illumina NextSeq 550 flow cell. The paper's processing steps were these. The immunoSEQ output contained only junctional sequences without quality scores, so filtering could not match that applied to full-length reads. To assign V/J genes and CDR3, sequences were annotated against IMGT germline references using PyIR, a Python wrapper for IgBLAST v1.9. Reads were removed for weak V/J assignments (E-value above 1e-6), missing CDR3, stop codons, out-of-frame junctions, or ambiguous translated residues. V3J clonotypes were defined as sequences sharing the same inferred V gene, J gene, and CDR3 amino acid sequence. Percentage overlap between repertoires was calculated by dividing the number of shared unique clonotypes by the size of the smaller repertoire. RTK rarefaction, the Chao1 estimator, and Recon v2.1 estimates of unobserved clonotypes were used to assess repertoire richness. This immuneACCESS table, as held by TCRdb, lists in-frame sequences with V and J called but not all clones. Of the missing ones, under half trace to an unresolved V gene in checked studies; the others have no known cause. The DNA was the basis for D and trimming; V, J and clone size are from that table. This sample is represented by some 530,000 clones; more than 65% of them were singletons. The ten largest clones represent more than 9.5% of the sample.

Healthy HIV-negative adults with no recently reported acute infections or vaccinations were included as donors. Every donor was a Caucasian adult living in Nashville, Tennessee, USA. For unsorted samples, 90 million to 95 million PBMCs were counted, and genomic DNA was extracted using the QIAamp DNA Blood Mini kit. Blood was obtained by leukapheresis, after which PBMCs were separated by Ficoll-Histopaque density gradient centrifugation and cryopreserved in liquid nitrogen vapor phase. A word on this clone: The antigen this receptor binds is unknown. Base qualities are missing; no much larger clone stands one base away.

The CDR3 contains 16 residues, cysteine and phenylalanine counted. The DNA shown is the 48-base CDR3, in frame from base 1. Trimming removed 0 bases from V and 4 bases from J, leaving 15 bases between the germline ends. Reading the germline V gene gives CDR1 SGDLS and CDR2 YYNGEE. Summary of the overall study and its limitations: Pairwise subsampling led to the expectation that sequencing depth would affect the degree of clonotype sharing among donors. Sampling was limited to blood, and TCR repertoires in tissue likely differ from TCR repertoires in blood. The genetic and exposure-history diversity represented was limited by the small number of donors.

The receptor was derived from a woman in her forties in good health. Some clones in this sample may be carry-over from other donors' samples. The sequencing sample was made of PBMCs. The chain was built from TRBV9 and TRBJ2-3, with the D gene tentatively TRBD1 or TRBD2, based on 7 matching bases in each. The base sequence is TGTGCCAGCAGCGTAGTTGAGGGAGGGGGCCCAGATACGCAGTATTTT. This yields the protein CASSVVEGGGPDTQYF.